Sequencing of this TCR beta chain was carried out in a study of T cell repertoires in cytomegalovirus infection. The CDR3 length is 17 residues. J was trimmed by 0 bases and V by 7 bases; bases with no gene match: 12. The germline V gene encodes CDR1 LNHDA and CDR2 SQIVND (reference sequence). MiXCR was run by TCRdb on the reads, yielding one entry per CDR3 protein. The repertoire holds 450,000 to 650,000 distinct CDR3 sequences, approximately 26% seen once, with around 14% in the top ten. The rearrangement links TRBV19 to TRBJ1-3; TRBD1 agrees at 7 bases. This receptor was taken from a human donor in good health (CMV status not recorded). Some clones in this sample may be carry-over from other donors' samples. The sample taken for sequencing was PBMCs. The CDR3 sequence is CASKRERDRLSGNTIYF. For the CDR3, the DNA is TGTGCCAGTAAGCGGGAACGGGACAGACTCTCTGGAAACACCATATATTTT.